The 18 T cell receptor beta chains reported below all come from one sample, sequenced in a study of T-cell memory formation after mild COVID-19. TCRdb used MiXCR to reprocess the 5' RACE reads, holding one entry per CDR3 protein. The sample includes about 240,000 distinct CDR3 sequences, more than 8% of them seen just once. The sequenced sample consisted of PBMCs or a T cell subset sorted from them (not recorded which). These receptors were taken from a man between 18 and 29 years old who had mild COVID-19 (a few samples of this study predate the infection). Cell type and time point are not known.

This clonotype has just a few counts. The gene calls are TRBV2 and TRBJ2-1; D is tentatively TRBD1 or TRBD2 (5 bases each). With 5 bases removed from V and 2 bases from J, the gap between germline ends came to 10 bases. Looked up from germline, CDR1 is SNHLY and CDR2 is FYNNEI. The CDR3 spans 14 residues. The CDR3 loop reads CASSWGSAYNEQFF. The CDR3 coding sequence is TGTGCCAGCAGTTGGGGGTCCGCCTACAATGAGCAGTTCTTC.

This clonotype has a count of ten or more. The chain couples TRBV7-6 to TRBJ1-3; 7 positions agree with TRBD1. Germline V gives CDR1 SGHVS, CDR2 FNYEAQ. V was clipped by 5 bases and J by 0 bases; unmatched bases: 10. CDR3 length: 17 amino acids. The CDR3 reads CASSPRGQLSSGNTIYF. The CDR3 DNA reads TGTGCCAGCAGCCCGAGGGGACAGCTCAGCTCTGGAAACACCATATATTTT.

This clonotype was recorded a few times. The chain has TRBV12-3 or TRBV12-4 and TRBJ2-3; 10 bases align to TRBD2. The CDR3 covers 15 residues. V shed 5 bases, J shed 3 bases, and the junction held 5 bases outside the gene matches. CDR3: CASSQRTSGTDTQYF. DNA of the CDR3: TGTGCCAGCAGTCAACGGACTAGCGGAACAGATACGCAGTATTTT.

This clonotype has a count of ten or more. The chain is built from TRBV5-1 and TRBJ2-7, with a weak D call TRBD2 (5 bases). Looked up from germline, CDR1 is SGHRS and CDR2 is YFSETQ. V lost 0 bases, J lost 2 bases, and 6 bases lay in between. The CDR3 sequence is 13 residues long. The CDR3 coding sequence is TGCGCCAGCAGCTTGGACGGGGCCTACGAGCAGTACTTC. Amino acid sequence: CASSLDGAYEQYF.

This clonotype appeared many times. The chain combines TRBV19 with TRBJ2-2, with D perhaps being TRBD1 or TRBD2 (5 bases each). This CDR3 comprises 14 residues. In germline, CDR1 is LNHDA, CDR2 SQIVND (reference sequence). V lost 2 bases and J 3 bases, leaving 7 bases between the germline ends. CDR3: CASSIWGYTGELFF. CDR3 coding DNA: TGTGCCAGTAGTATATGGGGGTACACCGGGGAGCTGTTTTTT.

This clonotype was seen a few times. This chain connects TRBV7-3 to TRBJ2-7; D uncertain. The germline CDR1 and CDR2 sequences are SGHTA and FQGTGA. The CDR3 sequence is 13 residues long. Deletions cut 5 bases from V and 6 bases from J, with 14 bases between. This chain's CDR3 is CASSASRSSEQYF. The DNA for the CDR3 is TGTGCCAGCAGCGCATCGCGGTCCAGCGAGCAGTACTTC.

A few counts support this clonotype. The chain employs TRBV6-5 and TRBJ1-6; no definite D call. V was clipped by 2 bases and J by 0 bases, with 2 bases between them. Per the germline V gene, CDR1 is MNHEY and CDR2 is SVGAGI. This CDR3 has 14 amino acids. The CDR3 reads CASSYSSYNSPLHF. In DNA, the CDR3 is TGTGCCAGCAGTTACAGCTCCTATAATTCACCCCTCCACTTT.

V is TRBV19 and J is TRBJ2-1; D gene uncertain. This CDR3 region has 13 residues. V was shortened by 7 bases and J by 5 bases, with 12 bases between the two germline ends. CDR1 is LNHDA and CDR2 is SQIVND in the germline V gene (reference sequence). CDR3 in amino acids: CASTTGSHNEQFF. The CDR3, as DNA: TGTGCCAGTACCACCGGGTCACACAATGAGCAGTTCTTC.

Many counts were recorded for this clonotype. This chain connects TRBV28 to TRBJ2-3; D remains ambiguous. Germline V CDR1 and CDR2: MDHEN, SYDVKM. The CDR3 covers 16 residues. V gave up 5 bases and J gave up 2 bases, with 17 bases separating them. Written as DNA, the CDR3 is TGTGCCAGCAGTACCCTGACATTTACCCTCACAGATACGCAGTATTTT. It encodes CASSTLTFTLTDTQYF.

The rearrangement uses TRBV7-6 and TRBJ2-3; 8 bases are a match to TRBD1. Trimming at V came to 4 bases and at J to 5 bases, leaving 2 bases not matched to a gene. CDR1 is SGHVS and CDR2 is FNYEAQ in the germline V gene. The CDR3 has 13 residues. The CDR3 region has the DNA TGTGCCAGCAGCTCAGACAGGGGAGATACGCAGTATTTT. This sequence encodes CASSSDRGDTQYF. The full variable domain, in which reference TRBV7-6 and TRBJ2-3 provide the parts outside the CDR3, is GAGVSQSPRYKVTKRGQDVALRCDPISGHVSLYWYRQALGQGPEFLTYFNYEAQQDKSGLPNDRFSAERPEGSISTLTIQRTEQRDSAMYRCASSSDRGDTQYFGPGTRLTVL.

The chain combines TRBV7-9 with TRBJ2-3, with a tentative D call TRBD2 (6 bases). CDR3 length equals 17 residues. With 5 bases removed from V and 5 bases from J, the gap between germline ends came to 23 bases. The germline gives CDR1 SEHNR, CDR2 FQNEAQ (reference sequence). As DNA, the CDR3 is TGTGCCAGCAGCCCTACTTCGGGGGTTCGGGGTGGAGATACGCAGTATTTT. Its translation is CASSPTSGVRGGDTQYF.

This clonotype turned up a few times. CDR3 residues: CASSQDVYNEQFF. The CDR3 nucleotides read TGTGCCAGCAGCCAAGATGTATACAATGAGCAGTTCTTC. V usage is TRBV4-2 and J usage is TRBJ2-1, with D unclear. This CDR3 has 13 residues. Germline V gene lookup returns CDR1 LGHNA and CDR2 YNFKEQ. V lost 0 bases, J lost 4 bases, and 4 bases lay in between.

This clonotype was counted only a few times. The chain has TRBV6-5 and TRBJ2-1, with unresolved D. The CDR3 runs to 15 residues. In germline, CDR1 is MNHEY, CDR2 SVGAGI. V lost 2 bases and J 0 bases, leaving 8 bases between the germline ends. The CDR3: CASSYGISSYNEQFF. The CDR3 DNA is TGTGCCAGCAGTTACGGTATTAGCTCCTACAATGAGCAGTTCTTC.

This clonotype occurred a few times. The chain uses TRBV19 and TRBJ2-1; D unresolved. V lost 1 base and J lost 6, with 19 bases in between. The CDR3 sequence is 17 residues long. CDR1 LNHDA and CDR2 SQIVND come from the germline V gene (reference sequence). For the CDR3, the DNA is TGTGCCAGTAGTATAGCACACCAACGGACCTTACGCAATGAGCAGTTCTTC. Translation: CASSIAHQRTLRNEQFF.

This chain links TRBV4-2 with TRBJ2-1; D unclear. This CDR3 has 15 residues. Germline-derived CDR1 and CDR2 are LGHNA and YNFKEQ. The V gene lost 1 base and the J gene lost 1 base, with 8 bases spanning the gap. CDR3 amino acids: CASSQGAESYNEQFF. CDR3 nucleotides: TGTGCCAGCAGCCAAGGTGCGGAGTCCTACAATGAGCAGTTCTTC.

This clonotype was recorded many times. The chain recombines TRBV7-8 with TRBJ2-2; D gene uncertain. V gave up 3 bases and J gave up 3 bases, with 11 bases separating them. This CDR3 region has 15 residues. Germline V CDR1 and CDR2: SGHVS, FQNEAQ. CDR3: CASSFADTHTGELFF. In nucleotides, the CDR3 is TGTGCCAGCAGCTTCGCCGATACCCACACCGGGGAGCTGTTTTTT.

This clonotype came up a few times. V is TRBV3-1 and J is TRBJ2-7; a possible D gene is TRBD1 (6 bases). Germline assignment: CDR1 LGHDT and CDR2 YNNKEL (reference sequence). The V end was cut by 4 bases, the J end by 1 base, with 11 bases between. This CDR3 region has 14 residues. The CDR3 nucleotides read TGTGCCAGCAGCCGGACAGCTTTTTCCTACGAGCAGTACTTC. This sequence encodes CASSRTAFSYEQYF.

The chain couples TRBV11-3 to TRBJ2-2, with no clear D. V was cut by 5 bases and J by 6 bases, with 7 bases left in between. The CDR3 sequence is 12 residues long. CDR1 is SGHNT and CDR2 is YENEEA in the germline V gene. In nucleotides, the CDR3 is TGTGCCAGCAGCCCGAGTTCCGGGGAGCTGTTTTTT. It translates to CASSPSSGELFF.